This passage covers 2 T cell receptor beta chains from one sample sequenced in a study of blood T cells in healthy people across ages. Then a second PCR, running roughly 6 to 12 cycles, was carried out with a sample-barcoded 5' primer and a J-beta primer mix. TCRdb processed the 5' RACE reads anew with MiXCR; each CDR3 protein has one entry. The top ten clones hold about 7.7% of a sample with about 1,500,000 distinct CDR3 sequences, 25% to 30% of them seen once. Sequenced: blood. These receptors all stem from a young woman in good health.

The table lists this clonotype with a few counts. The J gene is TRBJ1-2, the V gene TRBV12-3 or TRBV12-4; D is unclear. The CDR3 has 14 residues. Deletions cut 3 bases from V and 0 bases from J, with 8 bases between. The CDR3 loop reads CASSFTVTNYGYTF. CDR3 nucleotide sequence: TGTGCCAGCAGTTTTACAGTAACTAACTATGGCTACACCTTC.

The chain uses TRBV7-2 and TRBJ2-5, with D possibly being TRBD1 (6 bases). The CDR3 sequence is 14 residues long. Trimming took 5 bases from V and 4 from J, leaving 14 bases between them. The germline CDR1 and CDR2 sequences are SGHTA and FQGNSA. The CDR3 DNA sequence: TGTGCCAGCAGCCGCGCCGGGACAAGAGAGACCCAGTACTTC. Translation gives CASSRAGTRETQYF.